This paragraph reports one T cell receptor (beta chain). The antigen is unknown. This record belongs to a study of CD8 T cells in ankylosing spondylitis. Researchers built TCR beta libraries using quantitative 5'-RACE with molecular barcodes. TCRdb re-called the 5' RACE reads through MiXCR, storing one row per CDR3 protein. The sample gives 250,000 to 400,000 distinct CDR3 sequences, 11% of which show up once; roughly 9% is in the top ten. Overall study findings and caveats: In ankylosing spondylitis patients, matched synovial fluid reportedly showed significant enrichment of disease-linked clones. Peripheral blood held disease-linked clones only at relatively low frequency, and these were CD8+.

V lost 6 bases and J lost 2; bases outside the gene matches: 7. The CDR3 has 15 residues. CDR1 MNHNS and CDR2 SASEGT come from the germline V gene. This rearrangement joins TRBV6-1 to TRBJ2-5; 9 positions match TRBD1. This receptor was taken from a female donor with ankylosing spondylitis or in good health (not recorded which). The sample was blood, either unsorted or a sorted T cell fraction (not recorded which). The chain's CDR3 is CASRRDRALQETQYF. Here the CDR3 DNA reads TGTGCCAGCAGACGGGACAGGGCCTTGCAAGAGACCCAGTACTTC.